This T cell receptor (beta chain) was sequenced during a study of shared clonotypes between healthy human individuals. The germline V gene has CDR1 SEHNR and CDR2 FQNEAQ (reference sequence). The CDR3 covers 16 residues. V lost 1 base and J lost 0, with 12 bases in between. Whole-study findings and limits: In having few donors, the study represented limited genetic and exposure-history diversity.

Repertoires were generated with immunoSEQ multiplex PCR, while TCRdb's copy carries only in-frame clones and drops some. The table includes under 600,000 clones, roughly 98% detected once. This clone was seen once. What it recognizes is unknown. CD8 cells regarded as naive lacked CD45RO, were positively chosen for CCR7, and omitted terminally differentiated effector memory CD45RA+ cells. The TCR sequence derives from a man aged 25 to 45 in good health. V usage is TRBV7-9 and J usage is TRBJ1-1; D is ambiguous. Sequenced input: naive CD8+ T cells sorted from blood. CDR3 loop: CASSLDSLLMNTEAFF. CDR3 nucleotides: TGTGCCAGCAGCTTAGATTCTCTCCTCATGAACACTGAAGCTTTCTTT.